These 18 T cell receptor beta chains share one sample of origin, sequenced in a study of blood T cell repertoires in COVID-19. Assay used: immunoSEQ multiplex PCR; TCRdb lists only in-frame clones, some missing. The sample has about 200,000 clones, about 93% seen once. Sequencing was performed on peripheral blood. The receptors stem from a man in his fifties or sixties with COVID-19, enrolled during active disease.

DNA of the CDR3: TGTGCCAGCAGCCAACAGGTCTCTGGAAACACCATATATTTT. Translating gives CASSQQVSGNTIYF. This chain connects TRBV4-2 to TRBJ1-3; D gene uncertain. V lost 2 bases to trimming and J lost 0 bases, with 5 bases between them. The CDR3 consists of 14 residues. CDR1 and CDR2 (germline): LGHNA, YNFKEQ.

The rearrangement links TRBV21-1 to TRBJ1-6. TRBV21-1 has pseudogene status. This CDR3 has 10 amino acids. CDR3 residues: CASDRLGSIF. The CDR3 DNA reads TGTGCCAGTGATCGCCTAGGGAGTATCTTT.

This clone occurred a few times. The genes are TRBV29-1 and TRBJ1-1; D not certain. CDR1 and CDR2 (germline): SQVTM, ANQGSEA. V was pared by 4 bases and J by 7 bases, with 16 bases between. The CDR3 has 13 amino acids. The DNA for the CDR3 is TGCAGCGTTGTGTATATCGGAGACCGTGAAGCTTTCTTT. Translation: CSVVYIGDREAFF.

The rearrangement links TRBV19 to TRBJ1-2; TRBD1 matches at 7 bases. The trim removed 7 bases at V and 2 bases at J, leaving 7 bases unmatched. The germline CDR1 and CDR2 sequences are LNHDA and SQIVND (reference sequence). The CDR3 totals 14 residues. CDR3 region: CASTRGGANYGYTF. DNA for the CDR3: TGTGCCAGTACTCGAGGGGGCGCCAACTATGGCTACACCTTC.

The chain combines TRBV4-2 with TRBJ2-3, with D possibly being TRBD2 (6 bases). Trimming cost V 0 bases and J 4 bases, with 14 bases left between them. The CDR3 loop spans 16 amino acids. Germline V CDR1 and CDR2: LGHNA, YNFKEQ. The CDR3 region has the DNA TGTGCCAGCAGCCAAGACGGGCAAGTAGCGGCAGATACGCAGTATTTT. Translating it yields CASSQDGQVAADTQYF.

The CDR3 loop reads CASSRTIALAGGPLKDGNEQFF. For the CDR3, the DNA is TGTGCCAGCAGCCGAACCATAGCCTTAGCGGGGGGGCCTCTAAAGGATGGCAATGAGCAGTTCTTC. The V call is TRBV3-1 (or the pseudogene TRBV3-2), the J call TRBJ2-1; 11 bases align to TRBD2. The CDR3 totals 22 residues. CDR1 is LGHDT, CDR2 YNNKEL, per germline (reference sequence). J was trimmed by 6 bases and V by 4 bases; bases with no gene match: 26.

The chain uses TRBV9 and TRBJ1-5, with TRBD1 matching over 7 bases. The CDR3 sequence is 16 residues long. Germline loops: CDR1 SGDLS, CDR2 YYNGEE. V shed 3 bases and J 5 bases; nucleotides not matched to a gene: 11. CDR3 nucleotide sequence: TGTGCCAGCAGCGCAAGCCCTCAAACAGGGGATCAGCCCCAGCATTTT. Translation: CASSASPQTGDQPQHF.

This chain links TRBV23-1 with TRBJ2-2; no firm D call. TRBV23-1 qualifies as an ORF whose function is uncertain. V was clipped by 3 bases and J by 0 bases, with 14 bases between them. This CDR3 comprises 17 residues. CDR3 sequence: CASSHPSRRTNTGELFF. CDR3 coding DNA: TGCGCCAGCAGTCACCCGTCGCGGAGAACGAACACCGGGGAGCTGTTTTTT.

The chain carries TRBV28 and TRBJ1-4, with a possible D match to TRBD1 (5 bases). The CDR3 has 16 amino acids. Trimming stripped 3 bases from V and 3 bases from J, with 14 bases between. CDR1 is MDHEN and CDR2 is SYDVKM in the germline V gene. The CDR3 DNA is TGTGCCAGCAGTTTGATATCCTTCAGGGCTAATGAAAAACTGTTTTTT. The encoded protein is CASSLISFRANEKLFF.

The chain combines TRBV4-1 with TRBJ1-2, with 7 nucleotides matching TRBD1. Germline CDR1 is MGHRA and CDR2 is YSYEKL. V was pared by 4 bases and J by 0 bases, with 8 bases of the junction left unmatched. The length of the CDR3 is 16 residues. CDR3 amino acids: CASSPDRVGPNYGYTF. For the CDR3, the DNA is TGCGCCAGCAGCCCAGACAGGGTAGGGCCTAACTATGGCTACACCTTC.

The rearrangement joins TRBV12-3 or TRBV12-4 to TRBJ1-2, with D hard to call. V lost 1 base to trimming and J lost 8 bases, with 11 bases between them. The CDR3 is made up of 13 amino acids. The CDR3 here is CASSLENKFGYTF. CDR3 nucleotides: TGTGCCAGCAGTTTAGAAAACAAATTCGGCTACACCTTC.

The V call is TRBV28, the J call TRBJ2-2, with TRBD2 as a possible D gene (6 bases). V shed 7 bases and J shed 8 bases, with 17 bases lying between them. The CDR3 covers 14 residues. Germline V gives CDR1 MDHEN, CDR2 SYDVKM. CDR3 coding DNA: TGTGCCAGCAAACCGGGACTGCTCCCGGGGGAGCTGTTTTTT. Translating it yields CASKPGLLPGELFF.

The chain recombines TRBV2 with TRBJ1-3; tentative D call: TRBD1 (5 bases). The CDR3 covers 18 residues. V was trimmed by 4 bases and J by 0 bases, leaving 19 bases between them. Germline CDR1 reads SNHLY; CDR2 reads FYNNEI. The CDR3 region has the DNA TGTGCCAGCAGTGGGGTGAATGGGGCGATCTTCTCTGGAAACACCATATATTTT. It is translated as CASSGVNGAIFSGNTIYF.

The chain is built from TRBV20-1 and TRBJ1-5; D uncertain. From germline, CDR1 is DFQATT and CDR2 SNEGSKA (reference sequence). V lost 3 bases and J lost 2, with 8 bases in between. The CDR3 spans 13 residues. The CDR3 DNA reads TGCAGTGCTAGTGGAGGGCGCAATCAGCCCCAGCATTTT. This codes for CSASGGRNQPQHF.

The chain links TRBV30 to TRBJ1-3; the match to TRBD1 covers 10 bases. The junction had 4 bases not matched to a gene; V was cut back by 5 bases and J by 6 bases. This CDR3 is 13 amino acids long. Germline V gene sequence: CDR1 GTSNPN, CDR2 SVGIG (reference sequence). The CDR3 coding sequence is TGTGCCTGGGGTGACAGGGGGCCAAACACCATATATTTT. Amino acid sequence: CAWGDRGPNTIYF.

There are a few counts of this clone. The chain uses TRBV28 and TRBJ1-5; no firm D call. The germline gives CDR1 MDHEN, CDR2 SYDVKM. V gave up 4 bases and J gave up 4 bases, with 11 bases separating them. There are 14 residues in the CDR3. DNA of the CDR3: TGTGCCAGCAGTTCCGGACTGAGGAATCAGCCCCAGCATTTT. It encodes CASSSGLRNQPQHF.

The chain has TRBV7-9 and TRBJ2-1, with TRBD1 matching 8 bases. V lost 4 bases, J lost 8 bases, and 7 bases stayed unmatched. The CDR3 loop spans 14 amino acids. Looked up from germline, CDR1 is SEHNR and CDR2 is FQNEAQ (reference sequence). In DNA, the CDR3 is TGTGCCAGCAGCTCGGGGCAGGGGGCATATGAGCAGTTCTTC. This translates into CASSSGQGAYEQFF. The full variable domain, its missing parts supplied by reference TRBV7-9 and TRBJ2-1, is DTGVSQNPRHKITKRGQNVTFRCDPISEHNRLYWYRQTLGQGPEFLTYFQNEAQLEKSRLLSDRFSAERPKGSFSTLEIQRTEQGDSAMYLCASSSGQGAYEQFFGPGTRLTVL.

The genes are TRBV12-5 and TRBJ2-1, with D possibly being TRBD2 (6 bases). Trimming stripped 6 bases from V and 5 bases from J, with 20 bases between. Looked up from germline, CDR1 is LGHNT and CDR2 is FRNRAP. The CDR3 covers 16 residues. The CDR3 loop is CASGARRAGSNNEQFF. CDR3 in DNA: TGTGCTAGTGGCGCTCGTCGTGCGGGATCTAACAATGAGCAGTTCTTC.